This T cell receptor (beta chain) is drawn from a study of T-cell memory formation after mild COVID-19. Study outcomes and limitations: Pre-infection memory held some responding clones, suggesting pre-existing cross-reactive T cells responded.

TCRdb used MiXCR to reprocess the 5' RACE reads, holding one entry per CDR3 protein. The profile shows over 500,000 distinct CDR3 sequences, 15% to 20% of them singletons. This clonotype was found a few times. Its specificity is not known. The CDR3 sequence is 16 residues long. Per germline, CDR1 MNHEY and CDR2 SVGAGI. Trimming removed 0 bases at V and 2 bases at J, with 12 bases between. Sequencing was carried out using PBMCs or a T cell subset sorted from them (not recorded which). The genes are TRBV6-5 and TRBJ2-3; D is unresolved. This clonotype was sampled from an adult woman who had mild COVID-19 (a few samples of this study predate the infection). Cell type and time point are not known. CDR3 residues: CASSYSPSTTTDTQYF. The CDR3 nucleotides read TGTGCCAGCAGTTACTCGCCCAGTACTACCACAGATACGCAGTATTTT.